This TCR beta chain was obtained from a study of blood T cell repertoires in COVID-19. TCRdb's table, derived via immunoSEQ multiplex PCR, lists solely in-frame clones and lacks some. This repertoire shows roughly 250,000 clones, about 89% found once; its top ten account for 1.2%. This receptor was taken from a human donor in a cohort exposed to, infected with or recovered from COVID-19 (not recorded which). The donor label of this sample is uncertain. Material for sequencing was PBMCs or T cells enriched from blood (not recorded which).

The CDR3 here is CASSSLGYTF. CDR3 DNA: TGTGCCAGCAGCTCCCTGGGCTACACCTTC. This chain joins TRBV21-1 and TRBJ1-2. TRBV21-1 constitutes a pseudogene. This CDR3 has 10 amino acids.